Sequencing of this TCR beta chain was carried out in a study of technical replicates of blood from a few donors. V trimming: 6 bases; J trimming: 2 bases; junction bases outside the gene matches: 7. CDR1 is SQVTM, CDR2 ANQGSEA, per germline. There are 14 residues in the CDR3. The assay was immunoSEQ multiplex PCR, and TCRdb's table has in-frame clones only and misses some. Of under 85,000 clones detected, around 97% appear once; the ten largest clones hold approximately 0.21%. The chain recombines TRBV29-1 with TRBJ2-7, with 10 nucleotides matching TRBD1. The sequencing sample was made of T cells isolated from PBMCs. This clonotype was sampled from a human donor in good health. The chain's CDR3 is CSVLRQGATYEQYF. For the CDR3, the DNA is TGCAGCGTCCTTAGACAGGGGGCGACCTACGAGCAGTACTTC.